This T cell receptor beta chain was documented in a study of T-cell memory formation after mild COVID-19. The study, taken as a whole, reports: That cross-reactive memory joined was suggested by some responding clones appearing in pre-infection memory.

In regard to this clonotype: Its matching antigen is unknown.

Constant-segment primers were used for 5'RACE, and the resulting TCR alpha and TCR beta cDNA libraries carried sample barcodes and UMIs. TCRdb passed the 5' RACE reads through MiXCR, listing each CDR3 protein once. There are about 270,000 distinct CDR3 sequences in the sample; over 15% occur only once, and under 2.5% lies in the top ten. The sequencing input was PBMCs or a T cell subset sorted from them (not recorded which). The clonotype was recovered from an adult woman who had mild COVID-19 (a few samples of this study predate the infection). Cell type and time point are not known.

This chain's CDR3 is CASSFFDQPQHF. DNA for the CDR3: TGTGCCAGCAGTTTTTTCGATCAGCCCCAGCATTTT. The rearrangement uses TRBV12-3 or TRBV12-4 and TRBJ1-5; D is unclear. V gave up 3 bases and J gave up 5 bases, with 5 bases separating them. The CDR3 extends over 12 amino acids.